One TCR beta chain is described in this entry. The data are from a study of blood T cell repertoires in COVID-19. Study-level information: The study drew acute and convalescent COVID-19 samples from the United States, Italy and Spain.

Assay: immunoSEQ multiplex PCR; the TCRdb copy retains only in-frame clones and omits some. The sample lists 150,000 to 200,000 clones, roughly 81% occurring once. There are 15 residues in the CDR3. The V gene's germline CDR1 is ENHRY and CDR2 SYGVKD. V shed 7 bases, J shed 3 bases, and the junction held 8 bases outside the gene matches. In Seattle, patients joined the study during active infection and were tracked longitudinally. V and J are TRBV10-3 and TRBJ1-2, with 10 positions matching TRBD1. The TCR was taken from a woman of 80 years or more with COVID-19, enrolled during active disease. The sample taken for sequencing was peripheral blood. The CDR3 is CAIIAGTGADYGYTF. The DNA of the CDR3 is TGTGCCATCATAGCGGGGACAGGGGCGGACTATGGCTACACCTTC.